Shown below are 31 T cell receptor beta chains from a single sample sequenced in a study of identical twins. MiXCR, run by TCRdb on the 5' RACE reads, gives a single entry per CDR3 protein. The data show 450,000 to 650,000 distinct CDR3 sequences, nearly 15% seen once. These data were also reused for a study on yellow fever vaccine responses in identical twins.

Source material: CD4+ T cells sorted from blood. The receptors derive from a woman aged 18-29 years in good health.

This clonotype was seen only a few times. The chain uses TRBV6-2 or TRBV6-3 and TRBJ2-1, with 16 bases fitting TRBD2. The germline gives CDR1 MNHEY, CDR2 SVGEGT. V gave up 2 bases and J gave up 8 bases; unmatched junction bases: 9. This CDR3 has 18 amino acids. The CDR3 coding sequence is TGTGCCAGCAGTTACCCTGGGACTAGCGGGAGGGCCACGGATGAGCAGTTCTTC. Residues: CASSYPGTSGRATDEQFF.

This clonotype occurred many times. In DNA form, the CDR3 reads TGCAGCGTTGCTAGGGTTACCACGAACACCGGGGAGCTGTTTTTT. Translating it yields CSVARVTTNTGELFF. This chain connects TRBV29-1 to TRBJ2-2; no definite D call. V lost 4 bases, J lost 0 bases, and 12 bases lay in between. The CDR3 loop spans 15 amino acids. Germline V lookup: CDR1 SQVTM, CDR2 ANQGSEA.

This clonotype was seen a few times. The rearrangement uses TRBV18 and TRBJ2-3; D is unclear. V was shortened by 1 base and J by 2 bases, with 7 bases between the two germline ends. The CDR3 totals 14 residues. The germline CDR1 and CDR2 sequences are KGHSH and LQKENI. The CDR3 sequence is CASSPLQNTDTQYF. The DNA for the CDR3 is TGTGCCAGCTCACCACTCCAGAACACAGATACGCAGTATTTT.

J is TRBJ1-2 and V is TRBV20-1, with D unresolved. Germline CDR1 DFQATT, CDR2 SNEGSKA (reference sequence). Trimming took off 0 bases at V and 4 bases at J, with 9 bases between the two ends. The CDR3 has 13 residues. CDR3 sequence: CSAREQEIYGYTF. For the CDR3, the DNA is TGCAGTGCTAGAGAGCAGGAGATCTATGGCTACACCTTC.

In its sample, this clonotype was seen a few times. This chain connects TRBV5-1 to TRBJ1-2, with 10 bases lining up with TRBD1. This CDR3 has 14 amino acids. Germline CDR1 is SGHRS and CDR2 is YFSETQ. J was trimmed by 8 bases and V by 4 bases; bases with no gene match: 8. The DNA for the CDR3 is TGCGCCAGCAGCGCCGACAGGGGGCTAGGAGGCTACACCTTC. Amino acid sequence: CASSADRGLGGYTF.

This clonotype was counted only a few times. The chain combines TRBV7-8 with TRBJ1-5; 9 nucleotides agree with TRBD1. The CDR3 has 16 residues. The germline CDR1 and CDR2 sequences are SGHVS and FQNEAQ. Losses at the gene ends were 4 bases for V and 4 bases for J; bases not matched to a gene: 8. The CDR3 protein is CASSSQGQGPNQPQHF. In DNA, the CDR3 is TGTGCCAGCAGCTCCCAAGGACAGGGGCCTAATCAGCCCCAGCATTTT.

The chain combines TRBV12-3 or TRBV12-4 with TRBJ2-4; 9 nucleotides align to TRBD2. The CDR3 has 14 residues. Unmatched junction bases numbered 9, after V lost 8 bases and J lost 7 bases. The CDR3, as DNA: TGTGCCAGCGGCGGGGGGGTAAGGATGAACATTCAGTACTTC. This sequence encodes CASGGGVRMNIQYF.

There are a few counts of this clonotype. V gene TRBV5-1 combines with J gene TRBJ1-5; tentatively, D is TRBD1 (6 bases). Per the germline V gene, CDR1 is SGHRS and CDR2 is YFSETQ. Trimming removed 4 bases from V and 1 base from J, with 12 bases in between. The CDR3 has 15 residues. CDR3 bases: TGCGCCAGCAGCCCAGGACAGCCCAGCAATCAGCCCCAGCATTTT. As protein: CASSPGQPSNQPQHF.

V gene TRBV7-2 combines with J gene TRBJ2-3; no firm D call. The CDR3 consists of 11 residues. The germline V and J ends were trimmed by 2 bases and 13 bases, with 10 bases remaining between them. Germline V gives CDR1 SGHTA, CDR2 FQGNSA. Written as DNA, the CDR3 is TGTGCCAGCAGCTTATCGGCGATTAAGTATTTT. Protein product: CASSLSAIKYF.

This clonotype was seen more than once but under ten times. The chain carries TRBV5-4 and TRBJ2-6; D call uncertain. This CDR3 comprises 16 residues. Deletions cut 7 bases from V and 0 bases from J, with 14 bases between. Germline V lookup: CDR1 SGHNT, CDR2 YYREEE (reference sequence). CDR3 in DNA: TGTGCCAGCTCCCAAGGACGGTACTCTGGGGCCAACGTCCTGACTTTC. It encodes CASSQGRYSGANVLTF.

A few counts support this clonotype. The chain combines TRBV3-1 with TRBJ2-1; D perhaps matches TRBD2 (6 bases). CDR1 and CDR2 from the germline V gene are LGHDT and YNNKEL (reference sequence). The CDR3 spans 19 residues. Trimming shortened V by 4 bases and J by 0 bases, and 22 bases separated the two germline ends. For the CDR3, the DNA is TGTGCCAGCAGCCGCAAGAAACTAGCCAACTTATACTCCTACAATGAGCAGTTCTTC. Protein: CASSRKKLANLYSYNEQFF.

The chain links TRBV4-1 to TRBJ1-1, with D unresolved. The germline gives CDR1 MGHRA, CDR2 YSYEKL. Trimming removed 2 bases from V and 2 bases from J, with 18 bases in between. The CDR3 is 17 residues long. The CDR3 region has the DNA TGCGCCAGCAGCCAAAGATGGGGTGAGGGAGGAAACACTGAAGCTTTCTTT. This translates into CASSQRWGEGGNTEAFF.

This clonotype showed up just a few times. This CDR3 is CASRGAGGEYNEQFF. The CDR3, as DNA: TGTGCCAGCAGAGGTGCGGGGGGCGAATACAATGAGCAGTTCTTC. This chain uses TRBV6-1 with TRBJ2-1; 8 nucleotides align to TRBD2. The V segment lost 6 bases and the J segment 4 bases; nucleotides outside the gene matches: 8. The CDR3 contains 15 residues. Germline CDR1 reads MNHNS; CDR2 reads SASEGT.

In this sample, this clonotype turned up a few times. This chain connects TRBV3-1 to TRBJ2-1; 9 bases map to TRBD2. The J segment lost 9 bases and the V segment lost 4 bases, leaving 7 bases of the junction unmatched. Germline assignment: CDR1 LGHDT and CDR2 YNNKEL (reference sequence). The CDR3 is made up of 14 amino acids. CDR3 region: CASSRGTSSGEQFF. For the CDR3, the DNA is TGTGCCAGCAGCCGGGGGACTAGCTCGGGTGAGCAGTTCTTC.

In this sample, this clonotype turned up a few times. The rearrangement uses TRBV6-1 and TRBJ2-7, with TRBD2 identical over 12 bases. This CDR3 contains 15 residues. Germline CDR1 is MNHNS and CDR2 is SASEGT. J lost 0 bases, V lost 8 bases, and 5 bases had no gene match. CDR3 bases: TGTGCCAGCGGGCTAGCGGGAGGGCGCTCCTACGAGCAGTACTTC. Amino acids: CASGLAGGRSYEQYF.

The rearrangement links TRBV10-3 to TRBJ2-5, with D uncertain. The CDR3 extends over 15 amino acids. V gave up 0 bases and J gave up 5 bases, with 13 bases separating them. Germline V CDR1 and CDR2: ENHRY, SYGVKD. The CDR3 loop is CAISESSVGSETQYF. The DNA of the CDR3 is TGTGCCATCAGTGAGTCGAGTGTGGGAAGCGAGACCCAGTACTTC.

This clonotype was seen more than once but under ten times. The V gene is TRBV18, the J gene TRBJ2-1; D remains ambiguous. CDR3 length: 15 residues. V gave up 2 bases and J gave up 4 bases, with 12 bases separating them. Germline V lookup: CDR1 KGHSH, CDR2 LQKENI. The DNA for the CDR3 is TGTGCCAGCTCACCAGGGTCGGGTGGGTACAATGAGCAGTTCTTC. As protein: CASSPGSGGYNEQFF.

This clonotype was detected ten times or more. The chain couples TRBV25-1 to TRBJ1-2; D is unresolved. Germline V gene data show CDR1 as MGHDK and CDR2 as SYGVNS. With 5 bases removed from V and 4 bases from J, the gap between germline ends came to 8 bases. The CDR3 has 12 residues. CDR3 DNA: TGTGCCAGCAGTTTCCCGAGCTATGGCTACACCTTC. This gives the protein CASSFPSYGYTF.

Only a few counts were recorded for this clonotype. This chain uses TRBV10-3 with TRBJ2-7, with a weak D call TRBD2 (7 bases). Germline values: CDR1 ENHRY, CDR2 SYGVKD. The CDR3 sequence is 16 residues long. Trimming removed 2 bases at V and 2 bases at J, with 16 bases between. As DNA, the CDR3 is TGTGCCATCAGTGAGATGGGAGGGGGGTCGACCTACGAGCAGTACGTC. This encodes CAISEMGGGSTYEQYV.

This clonotype was counted only a few times. The chain carries TRBV5-6 and TRBJ2-5; maybe TRBD1 (5 bases). Germline-derived CDR1 and CDR2 are SGHDT and YYEEEE. Trimming removed 4 bases at V and 1 base at J, with 11 bases between. There are 14 residues in the CDR3. The CDR3 bases are TGTGCCAGCAGCCTACAGGACGGCCAAGAGACCCAGTACTTC. It codes for CASSLQDGQETQYF.

In its sample, this clonotype was seen a few times. V is TRBV15 and J is TRBJ2-3; D call uncertain. The V end lost 4 bases, the J end lost 2 bases, and 13 bases lay between the germline ends. Germline CDR1 is LNHNV and CDR2 is YYDKDF (reference sequence). The CDR3 totals 15 residues. The CDR3, as DNA: TGTGCCACCAGCATTTCAGGCCAGACCACAGATACGCAGTATTTT. Residues: CATSISGQTTDTQYF.

This clonotype was picked up a small number of times. The gene calls are TRBV5-1 and TRBJ2-5, with 8 bases that match TRBD1. The CDR3 loop spans 15 amino acids. CDR1 and CDR2 (germline): SGHRS, YFSETQ. V was pared by 0 bases and J by 5 bases, with 6 bases of the junction left unmatched. The CDR3 DNA is TGCGCCAGCAGCTTGGGGGGACAGGAACCGGAGACCCAGTACTTC. Translation gives CASSLGGQEPETQYF.

This chain links TRBV20-1 with TRBJ1-5, with TRBD1 matching over 9 bases. The CDR3 spans 14 residues. Unmatched junction bases numbered 6, after V lost 5 bases and J lost 4 bases. Germline V gene lookup returns CDR1 DFQATT and CDR2 SNEGSKA (reference sequence). The CDR3 is CSARRDRENQPQHF. The CDR3 DNA is TGCAGTGCTCGTAGGGACAGGGAGAATCAGCCCCAGCATTTT.

There are a few counts of this clonotype. The gene calls are TRBV20-1 and TRBJ2-1; 8 bases line up with TRBD1. Per the germline V gene, CDR1 is DFQATT and CDR2 is SNEGSKA (reference sequence). The CDR3 contains 14 residues. Germline trimming cut 3 bases from V and 4 bases from J; bases unmatched to any gene: 5. The CDR3 DNA is TGCAGTGCTAGTGGGCAGGGGGCTTACAATGAGCAGTTCTTC. This translates into CSASGQGAYNEQFF.

This clonotype was seen more than once but under ten times. The chain combines TRBV15 with TRBJ2-2, with unresolved D. The CDR3 is 13 residues long. Looked up from germline, CDR1 is LNHNV and CDR2 is YYDKDF (reference sequence). The V end was cut by 6 bases, the J end by 0 bases, with 5 bases between. The CDR3 DNA follows: TGTGCCACCAGAATAACGAACACCGGGGAGCTGTTTTTT. The encoded protein is CATRITNTGELFF.

The table lists this clonotype with many counts. The chain carries TRBV29-1 and TRBJ2-5; D unclear. The CDR3 runs 12 residues. The V end was cut by 4 bases, the J end by 4 bases, with 10 bases between. Germline V gene lookup returns CDR1 SQVTM and CDR2 ANQGSEA. The CDR3 loop is CSVGHIRETQYF. CDR3 nucleotides: TGCAGCGTTGGACACATTAGAGAGACCCAGTACTTC.

This clonotype has a handful of counts. The rearrangement links TRBV7-8 to TRBJ1-6; D call uncertain. CDR3 length: 15 residues. Germline CDR1 and CDR2: SGHVS and FQNEAQ. V was clipped by 1 base and J by 10 bases, with 14 bases between them. CDR3 nucleotides: TGTGCCAGCAGCTTAGGGGATCCATTCTTGTCACCCCTCCACTTT. Encoded protein: CASSLGDPFLSPLHF.

This clonotype was seen only a few times. V gene TRBV20-1 combines with J gene TRBJ1-1; 7 bases are a match to TRBD1. This CDR3 is built from 13 residues. Trimming at V came to 5 bases and at J to 5 bases, leaving 8 bases not matched to a gene. Per the germline V gene, CDR1 is DFQATT and CDR2 is SNEGSKA (reference sequence). CDR3 in amino acids: CSASDRVETEAFF. CDR3 sequence (DNA): TGCAGTGCTTCTGACAGGGTTGAAACTGAAGCTTTCTTT.

This clonotype was seen more than once but under ten times. V is TRBV27 and J is TRBJ1-4, with D hard to call. Per the germline V gene, CDR1 is MNHEY and CDR2 is SMNVEV (reference sequence). Between the trimmed V and J ends, which lost 4 bases and 7 bases, there was a span of 13 bases. CDR3 length: 14 residues. This CDR3 reads CASSSRAIVEKLFF. The CDR3 nucleotides read TGTGCCAGCAGTTCGCGGGCCATTGTTGAAAAACTGTTTTTT.

This clonotype was seen only a few times. This chain uses TRBV24-1 with TRBJ2-3; TRBD1 might be the D (6 bases). Germline V gene sequence: CDR1 KGHDR, CDR2 SFDVKD. V was pared by 0 bases and J by 0 bases, with 18 bases between. The CDR3 has 19 amino acids. In DNA form, the CDR3 reads TGTGCCACCAGTGATTTGACAAGTTTGGGGGCCTCAAGCACAGATACGCAGTATTTT. Residues: CATSDLTSLGASSTDTQYF.

This clonotype was counted only a few times. The V call is TRBV5-5, the J call TRBJ2-6, with D uncertain. Germline V gene lookup returns CDR1 SGHKS and CDR2 YYEKEE (reference sequence). Between the trimmed V and J ends, which lost 4 bases and 4 bases, there was a span of 12 bases. CDR3 length: 15 amino acids. The CDR3 here is CASSPSSPGANVLTF. The DNA of the CDR3 is TGTGCCAGCAGCCCAAGCTCACCGGGGGCCAACGTCCTGACTTTC.